This T cell receptor (beta chain) was recorded in a study of identical twins. Findings of the study overall: Zero-insertion analyses could be partly confounded by invariant MAIT and iNKT cells.

CDR1 is DFQATT and CDR2 is SNEGSKA in the germline V gene (reference sequence). This CDR3 has 16 residues. The junction had 11 bases not matched to a gene; V was cut back by 4 bases and J by 1 base. This clonotype was observed a handful of times. The antigen remains unidentified. TCRdb re-called the 5' RACE reads with MiXCR, one entry per CDR3 protein. This table holds roughly 630,000 distinct CDR3 sequences, roughly 7.1% found once. These same records also appear under a second study, on yellow fever vaccine responses in identical twins.

The chain combines TRBV20-1 with TRBJ2-3; TRBD2 aligns across 7 bases. The specimen sequenced was PBMCs. This TCR was recovered from a woman under 30 in good health. DNA of the CDR3: TGCAGTGCTACTCAGAGGTTCCTAGCGGGCACAGATACGCAGTATTTT. Its translation: CSATQRFLAGTDTQYF.